This T cell receptor (beta chain) was found in a study of T cell responses to AZD1222 COVID-19 vaccine. Notes on the study in general: The study identified only five or six AZD1222 recipients as seropositive at baseline.

With regard to this clone: Antigen specificity is unknown.

V lost 6 bases and J lost 4, with 16 bases in between. Germline loops: CDR1 MNHNY, CDR2 SVGAGI (reference sequence). This CDR3 comprises 14 residues. Data came from immunoSEQ multiplex PCR; TCRdb stores just in-frame clones and leaves some out. The sample includes about 110,000 clones, 70% to 90% of them seen just once. This sequence was found in an adult who received the AZD1222 COVID-19 vaccine. The chain joins TRBV6-6 to TRBJ2-7; D not certain. The input for sequencing was peripheral blood, taken 28 days after the second AZD1222 dose. The CDR3 DNA sequence: TGTGCCAGCAGCCCAACGAGGTTGGGGTACGAGCAGTACTTC. Its protein is CASSPTRLGYEQYF.